This record covers a single T cell receptor beta chain. This specimen belongs to a study of blood T cell repertoires in COVID-19. TCRdb's copy holds only in-frame clones and misses some; the assay was immunoSEQ multiplex PCR. In the table there are more than 25,000 clones, 80% to 90% of which are singletons. The V segment lost 3 bases and the J segment 3 bases; nucleotides outside the gene matches: 21. Per germline, CDR1 MNHEY and CDR2 SVGEGT. The CDR3 consists of 20 residues. Sequencing was carried out using peripheral blood. This chain uses TRBV6-2 or TRBV6-3 with TRBJ2-7; 9 nucleotides agree with TRBD2. The sequence was collected from a man in his sixties with acute or convalescent COVID-19. CDR3 sequence (DNA): TGTGCCAGCAGTTATGGGATAGGGGACAGTAGGACTAGCGCGTACTACGAGCAGTACTTC. This translates into CASSYGIGDSRTSAYYEQYF.